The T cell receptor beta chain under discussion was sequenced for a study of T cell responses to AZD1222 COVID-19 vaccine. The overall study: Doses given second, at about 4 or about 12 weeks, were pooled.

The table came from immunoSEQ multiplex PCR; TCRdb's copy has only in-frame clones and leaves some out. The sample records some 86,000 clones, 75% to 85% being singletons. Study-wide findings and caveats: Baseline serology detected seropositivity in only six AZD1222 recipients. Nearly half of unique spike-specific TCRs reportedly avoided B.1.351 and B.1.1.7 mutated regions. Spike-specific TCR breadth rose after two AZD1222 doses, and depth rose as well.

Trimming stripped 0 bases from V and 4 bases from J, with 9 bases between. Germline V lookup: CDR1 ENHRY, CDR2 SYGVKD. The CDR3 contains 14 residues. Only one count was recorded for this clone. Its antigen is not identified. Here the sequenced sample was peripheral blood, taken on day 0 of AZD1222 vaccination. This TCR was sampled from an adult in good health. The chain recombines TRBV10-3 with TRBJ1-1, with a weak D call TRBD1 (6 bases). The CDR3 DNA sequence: TGTGCCATCAGTGAGTCTGGGGGGCCCACTGAAGCTTTCTTT. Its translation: CAISESGGPTEAFF.